These 16 T cell receptor beta chains came from one sample sequenced in a study of blood T cell repertoires in COVID-19. TCRdb's table, derived via immunoSEQ multiplex PCR, lists solely in-frame clones and lacks some. The sample holds 250,000 to 300,000 clones; 85% to 90% are singletons and the top ten take around 5.8%. The sequenced material came from peripheral blood. The receptors here all came from a woman between 50 and 59 years old with COVID-19, enrolled during active disease.

This clone has only one observation. The V call is TRBV19, the J call TRBJ2-2; 13 nucleotides line up with TRBD2. V was clipped by 4 bases and J by 4 bases; unmatched bases: 12. The CDR3 length is 19 residues. Germline V gene data show CDR1 as LNHDA and CDR2 as SQIVND (reference sequence). CDR3 protein: CASSTPTSGRALSTGELFF. CDR3 DNA: TGTGCCAGTAGTACCCCAACTAGCGGGAGGGCCCTGAGCACCGGGGAGCTGTTTTTT.

The chain has TRBV7-9 and TRBJ1-1, with no clear D. V lost 3 bases, J lost 1 base, and 6 bases lay in between. Germline V CDR1 and CDR2: SEHNR, FQNEAQ (reference sequence). CDR3 length: 13 residues. The CDR3 nucleotides read TGTGCCAGCAGCTTCGGAGGGAACACTGAAGCTTTCTTT. It yields the protein CASSFGGNTEAFF.

J is TRBJ2-7 and V is TRBV6-5; D might be TRBD1 (6 bases). CDR3 size: 15 residues. Germline V gene data show CDR1 as MNHEY and CDR2 as SVGAGI. The germline V and J ends were trimmed by 6 bases and 2 bases, with 17 bases remaining between them. This chain's CDR3 is CASRPTRTAAYEQYF. In DNA, the CDR3 is TGTGCCAGCAGGCCTACTAGGACAGCCGCCTACGAGCAGTACTTC.

V gene TRBV5-1 combines with J gene TRBJ1-1, with a tentative D call TRBD1 (6 bases). Germline V gives CDR1 SGHRS, CDR2 YFSETQ. V shed 7 bases and J shed 0 bases, with 10 bases lying between them. CDR3 length equals 13 residues. CDR3 in DNA: TGCGCCAGCTACGACAGGTTGAACACTGAAGCTTTCTTT. As protein: CASYDRLNTEAFF.

The V call is TRBV6-5, the J call TRBJ1-4, with D unclear. Trimming pared 7 bases from V and 4 bases from J, leaving 16 bases between. Germline CDR1 reads MNHEY; CDR2 reads SVGAGI. The CDR3 has 15 residues. The CDR3 region is CASKLHGAVNEKLFF. The CDR3 nucleotides are TGTGCCAGCAAACTTCACGGAGCTGTTAATGAAAAACTGTTTTTT.

V is TRBV11-3 and J is TRBJ2-1, with a possible D match to TRBD2 (6 bases). Looked up from germline, CDR1 is SGHNT and CDR2 is YENEEA. V was clipped by 0 bases and J by 12 bases, with 21 bases between them. This CDR3 comprises 16 residues. Here the CDR3 reads CASSLDFRDSARRQFF. The CDR3 DNA follows: TGTGCCAGCAGCTTAGATTTCCGGGACTCCGCGCGGCGGCAGTTCTTC.

V is TRBV6-5 and J is TRBJ1-6; no reliable D call. V was shortened by 5 bases and J by 7 bases, with 9 bases between the two germline ends. The CDR3 spans 13 residues. Germline lookup yields CDR1 MNHEY and CDR2 SVGAGI. The CDR3 reads CASSNGRNSPLHF. In nucleotides, the CDR3 is TGTGCCAGCAGTAACGGGAGGAATTCACCCCTCCACTTT.

The chain recombines TRBV4-1 with TRBJ2-7; 8 nucleotides match TRBD1. This CDR3 is built from 15 residues. With 0 bases clipped from V and 6 bases from J, the junction kept 7 bases outside the gene matches. The germline CDR1 and CDR2 sequences are MGHRA and YSYEKL. CDR3 region: CASSQDARGQGEQYF. The CDR3 region has the DNA TGCGCCAGCAGCCAAGACGCCAGGGGGCAGGGCGAGCAGTACTTC.

This chain links TRBV11-2 with TRBJ2-7, with 13 bases aligning to TRBD2. The junction had 8 bases not matched to a gene; V was cut back by 3 bases and J by 6 bases. Germline V gene sequence: CDR1 SGHAT, CDR2 FQNNGV. This CDR3 spans 16 amino acids. The CDR3 coding sequence is TGTGCCAGCAGCTTTAGAGGGACTAGCGGGAATAGCGAGCAGTACTTC. It specifies CASSFRGTSGNSEQYF.

This chain joins TRBV7-9 and TRBJ1-4; a possible D gene is TRBD1 (6 bases). Deletions cut 5 bases from V and 10 bases from J, with 17 bases between. CDR3 length: 14 amino acids. The V gene's germline CDR1 is SEHNR and CDR2 FQNEAQ (reference sequence). The chain's CDR3 is CASSPRQEPRKLFF. Here the CDR3 DNA reads TGTGCCAGCAGCCCCCGACAGGAACCTAGAAAACTGTTTTTT.

The chain couples TRBV4-3 to TRBJ1-2; D ambiguous. This CDR3 spans 14 amino acids. The V gene lost 0 bases and the J gene lost 3 bases, with 8 bases spanning the gap. The germline CDR1 and CDR2 sequences are LGHNA and YSLEER. The CDR3, as DNA: TGCGCCAGCAGCCAAGATGGGAGGGACTATGGCTACACCTTC. This gives the protein CASSQDGRDYGYTF.

This chain connects TRBV3-1 (or the pseudogene TRBV3-2) to TRBJ2-1; perhaps TRBD1 as D (5 bases). The CDR3 is 12 amino acids. Germline V gene sequence: CDR1 LGHDT, CDR2 YNNKEL (reference sequence). The germline V and J ends were trimmed by 4 bases and 9 bases, with 10 bases remaining between them. The CDR3 is CASSPSRGEQFF. The CDR3 region has the DNA TGTGCCAGCAGCCCTTCTAGGGGTGAGCAGTTCTTC.

This clone was detected a few times. The chain couples TRBV5-1 to TRBJ1-5; D gene uncertain. The CDR3 totals 13 residues. Deletions cut 1 base from V and 2 bases from J, with 4 bases between. The germline V gene has CDR1 SGHRS and CDR2 YFSETQ. CDR3 loop: CASSLLGNQPQHF. In nucleotides, the CDR3 is TGCGCCAGCAGCTTGTTAGGCAATCAGCCCCAGCATTTT.

The rearrangement uses TRBV27 and TRBJ1-5; 8 nucleotides line up with TRBD1. The V gene's germline CDR1 is MNHEY and CDR2 SMNVEV (reference sequence). This CDR3 contains 14 residues. V lost 6 bases to trimming and J lost 4 bases; unmatched junction nucleotides: 5. The CDR3 here is CASSPDRENQPQHF. In nucleotides, the CDR3 is TGTGCCAGCAGCCCGGACAGGGAGAATCAGCCCCAGCATTTT.

The rearrangement joins TRBV27 to TRBJ2-3, with 7 bases identical to TRBD2. This CDR3 region has 14 residues. The V segment lost 0 bases and the J segment 4 bases; nucleotides outside the gene matches: 1. Germline-derived CDR1 and CDR2 are MNHEY and SMNVEV (reference sequence). The CDR3 DNA is TGTGCCAGCAGTTTATCCCTAGCGGCAGATACGCAGTATTTT. It yields the protein CASSLSLAADTQYF.

J is TRBJ1-2 and V is TRBV7-9; D might be TRBD1 (6 bases). Germline lookup yields CDR1 SEHNR and CDR2 FQNEAQ (reference sequence). CDR3 length equals 13 residues. The V end was cut by 1 base, the J end by 8 bases, with 11 bases between. CDR3 nucleotides: TGTGCCAGCAGCTTAGAGGGGGTAATGGGCTACACCTTC. Residues: CASSLEGVMGYTF.